The rows below give T cell receptor beta chains drawn from one sample of a study of beta chain features in type 1 diabetes. Data came from immunoSEQ multiplex PCR; TCRdb stores just in-frame clones and leaves some out. The sample has 200,000 to 300,000 clones, around an eighth seen once; the top ten hold more than 0.02%. The specimen sequenced was naive CD4+ T cells from blood. The receptor source for this set is a woman between 40 and 50 years old in good health. Each CDR3 is given with its conserved first and last residue. The D gene is left open where the match is weak. The size field is filled for only some rows; it gives once, few, many or a size class.

V gene	clone size	J gene	D gene	CDR3 protein	CDR3 DNA
TRBV19	few	TRBJ2-7	.	CASSIMDRGGSYEQYF	TGTGCCAGTAGTATAATGGACCGCGGAGGATCCTACGAGCAGTACTTC
TRBV19	few	TRBJ2-4	TRBD1	CASRRMDRDKNIQYF	TGTGCCAGTAGAAGGATGGACAGGGACAAAAACATTCAGTACTTC
TRBV19	few	TRBJ2-1	TRBD2	CASRNTGGPRNEQFF	TGTGCCAGTAGAAATACGGGGGGGCCTCGGAATGAGCAGTTCTTC
TRBV29-1	few	TRBJ1-2	.	CSVPQGGYGYTF	TGCAGCGTCCCACAGGGTGGCTATGGCTACACCTTC
TRBV5-4	.	TRBJ1-2	TRBD1	CASSPKGTGSGYTF	TGTGCCAGCAGCCCCAAAGGGACAGGGTCTGGCTACACCTTC
TRBV9	few	TRBJ1-2	TRBD1	CASSQRDRGQNGYTF	TGTGCCAGCAGCCAGAGGGACAGGGGGCAGAATGGCTACACCTTC
TRBV7-6	.	TRBJ1-5	.	CASSWGGRDQPQHF	TGTGCCAGCAGCTGGGGGGGCAGGGACCAGCCCCAGCATTTT
TRBV6-8	few	TRBJ2-3	.	CASTVGGQLSNTQYF	TGTGCCAGCACTGTCGGCGGACAACTGAGTAATACGCAGTATTTT
TRBV18	.	TRBJ2-7	.	CASSPVGSSYEQYF	TGTGCCAGCTCCCCGGTTGGGAGCTCCTACGAGCAGTACTTC
TRBV5-4	few	TRBJ1-4	TRBD1	CASSATGGGGEKLFF	TGTGCCAGCAGCGCGACAGGGGGCGGCGGTGAAAAACTGTTTTTT
TRBV6-6	few	TRBJ1-5	TRBD1	CASCWTGASNQPQHF	TGTGCCAGCTGCTGGACAGGGGCTAGCAATCAGCCCCAGCATTTT
TRBV7-6	few	TRBJ1-6	TRBD1	CASSYRGDRSPLHF	TGTGCCAGCAGTTACAGGGGCGACCGTTCACCCCTCCACTTT
TRBV7-2	.	TRBJ1-1	.	CASSLAQGPLMNTEAFF	TGTGCCAGCAGCTTAGCGCAGGGCCCACTGATGAACACTGAAGCTTTCTTT
TRBV15	few	TRBJ2-1	.	CATSRDNNEQFF	TGTGCCACCAGCAGAGATAACAATGAGCAGTTCTTC
TRBV7-2	.	TRBJ1-1	TRBD1	CASRFRPTGEAAFF	TGTGCCAGCCGCTTCCGACCGACAGGGGAGGCAGCTTTCTTT
TRBV11-2	.	TRBJ1-6	.	CASSSRGGAPLHF	TGTGCCAGCAGCTCCAGGGGTGGGGCACCCCTCCACTTT
TRBV7-2	few	TRBJ2-7	TRBD1	CASSLGTGFEQYF	TGTGCCAGCAGCCTTGGGACAGGGTTCGAGCAGTACTTC
TRBV5-1	few	TRBJ2-3	TRBD2	CASSPDQRGDTDTQYF	TGCGCCAGCAGCCCAGATCAGCGGGGGGACACAGATACGCAGTATTTT
TRBV9	once	TRBJ1-3	TRBD1	CASSNRGSAGNTIYF	TGTGCCAGCAGTAACAGGGGATCAGCTGGAAACACCATATATTTT
TRBV6-5	.	TRBJ1-5	.	CASSYSSGGNQPQHF	TGTGCCAGCAGTTACTCGTCAGGGGGCAATCAGCCCCAGCATTTT
TRBV7-2	.	TRBJ2-7	TRBD1	CASSLTGFSYEQYF	TGTGCCAGCAGCCTGACAGGGTTCAGCTACGAGCAGTACTTC
TRBV28	few	TRBJ1-5	TRBD1	CASSWTGGMQPQHF	TGTGCCAGCAGCTGGACAGGGGGTATGCAGCCCCAGCATTTT
TRBV7-7	few	TRBJ2-7	TRBD2	CASSPRGGLAGTYEQYF	TGTGCTAGCAGCCCTAGAGGGGGACTAGCGGGAACCTACGAGCAGTACTTC
TRBV2	few	TRBJ2-3	TRBD2	CASSARSGGATDTQYF	TGTGCCAGCAGTGCTCGGAGCGGGGGAGCAACAGATACGCAGTATTTT
TRBV18	few	TRBJ1-1	.	CASSPSRGFEAFF	TGTGCCAGCTCACCATCTAGAGGGTTTGAAGCTTTCTTT
TRBV9	few	TRBJ2-5	.	CASSTDYQGTQYF	TGTGCCAGCAGCACGGACTACCAAGGGACCCAGTACTTC
TRBV27	.	TRBJ2-3	TRBD1	CASSLSDRFHTQYF	TGTGCCAGCAGTTTATCGGACAGGTTCCATACGCAGTATTTT
TRBV7-2	few	TRBJ1-5	TRBD1	CASRLTGAQPQHF	TGTGCCAGCAGGTTGACAGGGGCTCAGCCCCAGCATTTT
TRBV7-2	few	TRBJ2-7	.	CASSLAQGPSYEQYF	TGTGCCAGCAGCTTAGCGCAGGGCCCCTCCTACGAGCAGTACTTC
TRBV5-4	.	TRBJ2-4	TRBD2	CASSTSGSGGKNIQYF	TGTGCCAGCAGCACCAGTGGCTCGGGGGGCAAAAACATTCAGTACTTC
TRBV7-9	.	TRBJ1-6	.	CAQSPPKDYNSPLHF	TGTGCCCAGTCTCCCCCCAAAGACTATAATTCACCCCTCCACTTT
TRBV7-9	few	TRBJ1-2	.	CASSLKGVGGYTF	TGTGCCAGCAGCTTAAAAGGGGTGGGCGGCTACACCTTC
TRBV28	.	TRBJ2-3	TRBD2	CASSSLAGGRNTQYF	TGTGCCAGCAGTTCACTAGCGGGGGGACGTAATACGCAGTATTTT
TRBV27	few	TRBJ1-4	TRBD1	CASSFPMDRDEKLFF	TGTGCCAGCAGTTTCCCCATGGACAGGGATGAAAAACTGTTTTTT
TRBV5-6	.	TRBJ1-1	TRBD1	CASTMQGQGYEAFF	TGTGCCAGCACCATGCAGGGACAGGGGTATGAAGCTTTCTTT
TRBV25-1	few	TRBJ1-4	.	CASSDYGQSRGGDEKLFF	TGTGCCAGCAGTGACTATGGACAGTCCCGCGGGGGGGATGAAAAACTGTTTTTT
TRBV19	.	TRBJ1-2	TRBD1	CASSIGQGNYGYTF	TGTGCCAGTAGTATCGGACAGGGGAACTATGGCTACACCTTC
TRBV4-1	.	TRBJ2-4	.	CASSQAYADSDKNIQYF	TGCGCCAGCAGCCAAGCGTATGCGGACAGCGACAAAAACATTCAGTACTTC
TRBV6-1	few	TRBJ1-2	.	CASSGGGDLFGYTF	TGTGCCAGCAGTGGCGGGGGCGACCTCTTTGGCTACACCTTC
TRBV11-2	.	TRBJ2-3	TRBD2	CASSFGTSGPGDTQYF	TGTGCCAGCAGCTTCGGGACTAGCGGGCCAGGGGATACGCAGTATTTT
TRBV18	few	TRBJ1-2	.	CASSPREEDGYTF	TGTGCCAGCTCACCGCGTGAAGAGGATGGCTACACCTTC
TRBV18	few	TRBJ1-2	.	CASSPEAGNGYTF	TGTGCCAGCTCCCCAGAGGCGGGAAATGGCTACACCTTC
TRBV15	.	TRBJ1-5	.	CATSRDRRYDQPQHF	TGTGCCACCAGCAGAGATCGGAGGTATGATCAGCCCCAGCATTTT
TRBV15	few	TRBJ1-1	.	CATSRRRSTDMNTEAFF	TGTGCCACCAGCAGACGCCGATCGACAGACATGAACACTGAAGCTTTCTTT